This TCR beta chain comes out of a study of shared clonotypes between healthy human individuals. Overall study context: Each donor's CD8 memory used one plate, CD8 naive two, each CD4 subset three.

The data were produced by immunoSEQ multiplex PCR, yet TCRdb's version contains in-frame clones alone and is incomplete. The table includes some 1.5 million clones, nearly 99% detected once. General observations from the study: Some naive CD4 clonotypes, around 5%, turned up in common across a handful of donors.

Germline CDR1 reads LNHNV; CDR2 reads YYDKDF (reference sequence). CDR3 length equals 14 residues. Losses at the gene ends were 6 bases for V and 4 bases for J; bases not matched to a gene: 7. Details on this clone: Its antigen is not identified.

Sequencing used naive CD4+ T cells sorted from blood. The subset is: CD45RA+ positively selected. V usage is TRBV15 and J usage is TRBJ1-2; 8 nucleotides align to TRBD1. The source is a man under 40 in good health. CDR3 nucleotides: TGTGCCACCAGGGCGGACAGGGTTACCTATGGCTACACCTTC. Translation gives CATRADRVTYGYTF.